This TCR beta chain originates from a study of blood T cells in healthy people across ages (dated by TCRdb to between 2014 and 2017). General notes on the study: In model experiments, template switching captured roughly one uniquely barcoded TCR beta cDNA molecule for every two T cells. Donors of different ages were randomly distributed across sequencing lanes to avoid experimental bias. The donors were split into four age groups: young (average about 15 years), middle-aged (about 40), aged (62) and long-lived (about 82). For two donors (one aged 18 to 30 and one aged 80 or older), the study analyzed two additional independent replicas of 1 million unique cDNA reads from the same blood draw. Using deep sequencing normalized with unique cDNA molecular identifiers, the study measured how TCR beta repertoire diversity changes with age. Findings and caveats that apply to the study as a whole: Since profiling was done on bulk unsorted PBMCs, naive and antigen-experienced compartments could not be conclusively compared. Observed TCR beta diversity correlated strongly with the percentage of naive T cells measured by flow cytometry. Compared with the aged group, the long-lived group had more naive CD4+ T cells, fewer expanded clones and increased TCR diversity, a pattern suggesting age selection. Donor CMV infection status was unknown, potentially confounding age-related changes in expanded clonotypes. As age increased, observed TCR beta diversity per million T cells dropped in a roughly linear way, and a significant reduction was already evident by age 40. Total diversity estimates from one million sequenced T cells were considered lower bounds and underestimates.

Libraries were prepared through 5' RACE. This sample was sequenced with an Illumina HiSeq 2500. The second PCR ran for about 7 to 11 cycles and used a J-beta primer mix along with a sample-barcoded 5' primer. A unique molecular identifier was introduced onto each TCR beta cDNA molecule by a template-switch 5' adaptor carrying 12 random nucleotides. Each sample yielded at least 3 million CDR3-containing paired-end reads. First-strand cDNA synthesis was performed from all RNA using the Mint cDNA synthesis kit, with priming by a TRBC-specific oligonucleotide. All cDNA was treated with uracil-DNA glycosylase and then went through a first 18-cycle PCR with the universal primers M1SS and BC2_uni_R. The original pipeline was this. For normalization, 1 million high-quality reads, each with a distinct molecular identifier, were randomly selected from each sample. Instead of being binned into consensus sequences, reads with shared molecular identifiers were discarded. MiTCR, with a Q25 quality threshold and the strictest error-elimination algorithm, was used for CDR3 identification, clonotype clustering and error correction. Lower-bound total TCR beta diversity was estimated with a nonparametric unseen species model using Euler transformation. The public reads were reanalyzed by TCRdb: fastp trimming at Q25, MiXCR alignment, in-frame beta chains only. Merged by CDR3 protein, the rows form single entries marked with the most common genes and DNA. In this record, the V and J calls reflect TCRdb's handling and not the investigators' own analysis. The sample table lists over a million distinct CDR3 sequences, more than 40% of them with a count of one. The biggest ten clones account for approximately 17% of the sample.

The donors were about 40 Caucasian individuals from Russia, aged roughly 6 to 95 years, who were systemically healthy. Each donor gave 9.5 to 10 milliliters of peripheral blood, drawn into EDTA-treated Vacutainer tubes. Ficoll-Paque density-gradient centrifugation was used to isolate PBMCs, with at least 7 million obtained per sample. Total RNA, at least 6 micrograms per sample, was extracted from PBMCs with Trizol reagent. For every donor, flow cytometry on a PBMC aliquot measured the percentage of naive CD45RAhigh/CD27high T cells. Details on this clonotype: Its antigen specificity is not known. The input lacks base qualities; no much larger clone sits a single base away.

This TCR was recovered from a woman aged 55 to 70 in good health. The sequenced material came from blood.

The CDR3: CASTLLAVSYNEQFF. The nucleotide sequence reads TGCGCCAGCACCCTTTTGGCGGTTTCCTACAATGAGCAGTTCTTC. Recombination joined TRBV5-1 with TRBJ2-1; the D gene cannot be resolved reliably. V drops 6 bases and J drops 1 base, leaving 14 bases in between. CDR3 length: 15 amino acids, cysteine to phenylalanine. The retained sequence is limited to the CDR3, 45 bases, with the frame set at the first base. CDR1 and CDR2 were assigned from the germline V gene as SGHRS and YFSETQ.